This T cell receptor beta chain was sequenced for a study of T cells in Graves' hyperthyroidism and ophthalmopathy. This clonotype was seen at least ten times. The V end was cut by 6 bases, the J end by 4 bases, with 21 bases between. This CDR3 is built from 16 residues. From germline, CDR1 is MNHEY and CDR2 SMNVEV (reference sequence). Amplified TCR beta CDR3 regions came from RNA transcripts. Using the HTBI primer set, a first-round RT-PCR was run on the TCR CDR3. TCRdb reprocessed the multiplex PCR reads via MiXCR and lists one record per CDR3 protein. The sample carries 280,000 or so distinct CDR3 sequences, about 16% recorded once. Ahead of any ophthalmopathy symptoms, the blood sample was obtained at the first diagnosis of hyperthyroidism.

The sequence was collected from a woman between 45 and 65 years old with Graves' hyperthyroidism that later progressed to Graves' ophthalmopathy. Material: blood. The chain has TRBV27 and TRBJ1-1; D is perhaps TRBD1 (6 bases). Written as DNA, the CDR3 is TGTGCCAGCAGGACAATGTATCGGGGGGCATCCACTGAAGCTTTCTTT. Amino acids: CASRTMYRGASTEAFF.